The text below deals with one T cell receptor (beta chain). Its antigen is currently unknown. This record comes from a study of T cell responses to AZD1222 COVID-19 vaccine. The study's findings and limits: Baseline seropositivity occurred in only 5 or 6 AZD1222 recipients. Mostly white British, mostly female donors; authors suggested clonal diversity may be underestimated. The span of vaccine-associated CD4 TCRs extended across spike, with dominance at 160-218 and 743-854. Reportedly, close to half of spike-specific TCRs are directed against unmutated variant regions.

TCRdb keeps only in-frame clones here, not all; method: immunoSEQ multiplex PCR. The profile shows roughly 150,000 clones, over 85% of them singletons. The CDR3 has 14 residues. The germline V gene has CDR1 SGHRS and CDR2 YFSETQ. The V end was cut by 1 base, the J end by 10 bases, with 15 bases between. Sequenced material: peripheral blood, taken on day 0 of AZD1222 vaccination. The sequence was collected from an adult in good health. This chain uses TRBV5-1 with TRBJ2-1; D is unclear. DNA of the CDR3: TGCGCCAGCAGCTTGCATCCCATAGAAGGAGAGCAGTTCTTC. As protein: CASSLHPIEGEQFF.